This T cell receptor (beta chain) emerged from a study of T cells in Graves' hyperthyroidism and ophthalmopathy. Study-wide findings and caveats: The model made its ophthalmopathy prediction, and onset followed a median around six months later. A 13 V-J signature model discriminated ophthalmopathy versus stable hyperthyroidism.

Clinical symptoms, serum thyroxine, TRAb, thyroid ultrasound and orbital computed tomography informed diagnoses. RNA transcripts gave rise to amplified TCR beta CDR3 regions. An initial round of RT-PCR targeting the TCR CDR3 relied on the HTBI primer set. TCRdb independently ran MiXCR on the multiplex PCR reads; one entry per CDR3 protein. The table shows some 350,000 distinct CDR3 sequences, with around 15% occurring only once. This clonotype was seen repeatedly, ten times or more. The antigen is not known. The receptor's source is a woman between 40 and 55 years old with Graves' ophthalmopathy. Sequenced material: blood.

The CDR3 DNA reads TGTGCCAGTGAGCGAGGGTACAATCAGCCCCAGCATTTT. Protein: CASERGYNQPQHF. V is TRBV19 and J is TRBJ1-5; D is uncertain. The CDR3 has 13 amino acids. The V and J ends lost 8 bases and 3 bases respectively, with 11 bases between them. Germline CDR1 reads LNHDA; CDR2 reads SQIVND (reference sequence).